The 31 T cell receptor beta chains reported below all come from one sample, sequenced in a study of OX40 agonist ivuxolimab in advanced cancers. Clones were read by immunoSEQ multiplex PCR, and TCRdb kept only the in-frame ones, dropping some. The sample lists tens of thousands of clones, more than 85% seen once, with 3% to 4% in the top ten. Sample: CD4+ or CD8+ T cells sorted from blood, taken in a trial of the OX40 agonist ivuxolimab. These receptors were obtained from an adult with an advanced solid tumor such as melanoma, head and neck, liver or kidney cancer.

CDR3 bases: TGTGCCAGCAGACCTTCAACCCGGGGGGGGGCGGAGGGCGAGCAGTTCTTC. Protein sequence: CASRPSTRGGAEGEQFF. The genes are TRBV27 and TRBJ2-1; 8 bases map to TRBD2. The V gene's germline CDR1 is MNHEY and CDR2 SMNVEV (reference sequence). Trimming removed 6 bases from V and 10 bases from J; junction bases left unmatched: 20. The CDR3 consists of 17 residues.

This clone came up a few times. The V gene is TRBV29-1, the J gene TRBJ1-1, with D possibly TRBD1 on 5 matching bases. V lost 0 bases and J 1 base, leaving 12 bases between the germline ends. The CDR3 has 15 amino acids. Germline CDR1 SQVTM, CDR2 ANQGSEA. The CDR3 sequence: CSVEDWGGGNTEAFF. CDR3 sequence (DNA): TGCAGCGTTGAAGATTGGGGCGGAGGGAACACTGAAGCTTTCTTT.

The chain employs TRBV5-1 and TRBJ1-1; tentative D call: TRBD1 (6 bases). Looked up from germline, CDR1 is SGHRS and CDR2 is YFSETQ. The CDR3 sequence is 15 residues long. V lost 3 bases and J 1 base, leaving 13 bases between the germline ends. In DNA form, the CDR3 reads TGCGCCAGCAGCTCGACAGGCTCTACGAACACTGAAGCTTTCTTT. Its translation: CASSSTGSTNTEAFF.

This clone was detected a few times. The chain has TRBV29-1 and TRBJ1-2, with D unclear. The V end lost 4 bases, the J end lost 7 bases, and 13 bases lay between the germline ends. Germline V gene data show CDR1 as SQVTM and CDR2 as ANQGSEA. The CDR3 is 12 residues long. The CDR3 protein is CSVVSGEGGYTF. The CDR3 DNA is TGCAGCGTTGTAAGCGGGGAGGGTGGCTACACCTTC.

The chain uses TRBV6-1 and TRBJ2-7, with 9 bases identical to TRBD1. The germline V gene encodes CDR1 MNHNS and CDR2 SASEGT. CDR3 length: 15 residues. The junction had 4 bases not matched to a gene; V was cut back by 4 bases and J by 0 bases. The CDR3 reads CASSAGTGSSYEQYF. Here the CDR3 DNA reads TGTGCCAGCAGTGCCGGGACAGGGAGCTCCTACGAGCAGTACTTC.

CDR3 sequence (DNA): TGTGCCAGCAGCCCAAGCGGGAGGGCCTACAATGAGCAGTTCTTC. Its translation is CASSPSGRAYNEQFF. V is TRBV7-3 and J is TRBJ2-1; 10 positions agree with TRBD2. The CDR3 is made up of 15 amino acids. From germline, CDR1 is SGHTA and CDR2 FQGTGA. J gave up 2 bases and V 5 bases, and 3 bases lay outside the gene matches.

The chain employs TRBV6-6 and TRBJ2-7, with D maybe TRBD2 (5 bases). This CDR3 contains 12 residues. Germline assignment: CDR1 MNHNY and CDR2 SVGAGI (reference sequence). The V end lost 4 bases, the J end lost 3 bases, and 7 bases lay between the germline ends. The CDR3 is CASSLLVYEQYF. CDR3 nucleotides: TGTGCCAGCAGTTTACTAGTCTACGAGCAGTACTTC.

The J gene is TRBJ2-2, the V gene TRBV19, with 13 nucleotides matching TRBD2. Trimming at V came to 7 bases and at J to 0 bases, leaving 2 bases not matched to a gene. CDR1 is LNHDA, CDR2 SQIVND, per germline (reference sequence). The CDR3 is 16 amino acids. CDR3 loop: CASIGLAGANTGELFF. The CDR3 nucleotides read TGTGCCAGTATTGGACTAGCGGGAGCGAACACCGGGGAGCTGTTTTTT.

The chain recombines TRBV27 with TRBJ2-1, with D unclear. V was clipped by 5 bases and J by 6 bases, with 8 bases between them. The CDR3 has 12 residues. Germline V lookup: CDR1 MNHEY, CDR2 SMNVEV (reference sequence). CDR3 in DNA: TGTGCCAGCAGTCCCCTCGGCAATGAGCAGTTCTTC. It specifies CASSPLGNEQFF.

The chain has TRBV13 and TRBJ1-3; D is unresolved. V was pared by 1 base and J by 0 bases, with 4 bases between. The germline V gene encodes CDR1 PRHDT and CDR2 FYEKMQ (reference sequence). The CDR3 is made up of 14 amino acids. The CDR3 region is CASSLAGSGNTIYF. The CDR3 DNA follows: TGTGCCAGCAGCTTAGCGGGCTCTGGAAACACCATATATTTT.

The chain recombines TRBV4-1 with TRBJ1-2; the D is unclear. Between the trimmed V and J ends, which lost 0 bases and 2 bases, there was a span of 10 bases. This CDR3 comprises 15 residues. Germline lookup yields CDR1 MGHRA and CDR2 YSYEKL. In DNA form, the CDR3 reads TGCGCCAGCAGCCAAGAAGCACGGATCAACTATGGCTACACCTTC. Translation: CASSQEARINYGYTF.

The V and J genes are TRBV11-3 and TRBJ2-7; D perhaps matches TRBD2 (6 bases). The CDR3 contains 15 residues. Germline-derived CDR1 and CDR2 are SGHNT and YENEEA. Trimming cost V 3 bases and J 4 bases, with 16 bases left between them. The CDR3 nucleotides are TGTGCCAGCAGCTTGACCGGAGGGCCCAATTACGAGCAGTACTTC. Translation gives CASSLTGGPNYEQYF.

The rearrangement links TRBV10-2 to TRBJ1-1, with no clear D. V was trimmed by 7 bases and J by 1 base, leaving 10 bases between them. CDR3 length equals 13 residues. Germline-derived CDR1 and CDR2 are WSHSY and SAAADI. The CDR3 bases are TGCGCCAGCATTGGCCGGGCGAACACTGAAGCTTTCTTT. It specifies CASIGRANTEAFF.

The chain combines TRBV19 with TRBJ1-5, with a weak D call TRBD1 (5 bases). V was cut by 3 bases and J by 7 bases, with 16 bases left in between. The CDR3 is 15 amino acids. CDR1 is LNHDA, CDR2 SQIVND, per germline (reference sequence). The CDR3 sequence: CASSIKAGSWQPQHF. As DNA, the CDR3 is TGTGCCAGTAGTATCAAGGCAGGGTCATGGCAGCCCCAGCATTTT.

Here the CDR3 reads CASSPGGGGYEQYF. The CDR3, as DNA: TGTGCCAGCAGTCCCGGTGGGGGCGGTTACGAGCAGTACTTC. The chain combines TRBV6-5 with TRBJ2-7; maybe TRBD1 (6 bases). V was clipped by 5 bases and J by 4 bases, with 15 bases between them. Germline V gene data show CDR1 as MNHEY and CDR2 as SVGAGI. This CDR3 has 14 residues.

The gene calls are TRBV5-6 and TRBJ2-3; D is unresolved. In germline, CDR1 is SGHDT, CDR2 YYEEEE. This CDR3 contains 13 residues. V was pared by 2 bases and J by 3 bases, with 7 bases between. CDR3 DNA sequence: TGTGCCAGCAGCTTTGGGGAAACAGATACGCAGTATTTT. Its translation is CASSFGETDTQYF.

The rearrangement joins TRBV5-4 to TRBJ1-2, with D possibly matching TRBD1 (6 bases). Trimming removed 2 bases from V and 2 bases from J, with 10 bases in between. The CDR3 contains 14 residues. Germline V gene lookup returns CDR1 SGHNT and CDR2 YYREEE (reference sequence). The CDR3 DNA follows: TGTGCCAGCAGCTTCGCAGGGGAAAACTATGGCTACACCTTC. It is translated as CASSFAGENYGYTF.

This chain links TRBV4-1 with TRBJ1-1; 10 bases agree with TRBD1. CDR3 length: 15 residues. V trimming: 0 bases; J trimming: 4 bases; junction bases outside the gene matches: 2. Germline values: CDR1 MGHRA, CDR2 YSYEKL. CDR3 in DNA: TGCGCCAGCAGCCAAGAACGGACAGGGGGCACTGAAGCTTTCTTT. Residues: CASSQERTGGTEAFF.

The CDR3 here is CASSLYSPRQFMNTEAFF. DNA of the CDR3: TGTGCCAGCAGTTTATACTCCCCCCGACAGTTCATGAACACTGAAGCTTTCTTT. The genes are TRBV27 and TRBJ1-1; tentatively, D is TRBD1 (5 bases). V was shortened by 1 base and J by 0 bases, with 18 bases between the two germline ends. The CDR3 consists of 18 residues. From germline, CDR1 is MNHEY and CDR2 SMNVEV (reference sequence).

The CDR3 reads CASIGYYNEQFF. The CDR3 bases are TGTGCCAGCATCGGTTATTACAATGAGCAGTTCTTC. V and J are TRBV6-1 and TRBJ2-1; no clear D. The CDR3 is 12 amino acids. In germline, CDR1 is MNHNS, CDR2 SASEGT. V was shortened by 7 bases and J by 4 bases, with 8 bases between the two germline ends.

The gene calls are TRBV6-5 and TRBJ2-7; perhaps TRBD2 as D (6 bases). V lost 3 bases to trimming and J lost 3 bases, with 15 bases between them. The CDR3 has 15 amino acids. The germline gives CDR1 MNHEY, CDR2 SVGAGI. For the CDR3, the DNA is TGTGCCAGCAGTTATTCAGACGGAGGGGTCTACGAGCAGTACTTC. Protein sequence: CASSYSDGGVYEQYF.

This clone was seen just once. The rearrangement uses TRBV5-1 and TRBJ2-1, with 7 positions matching TRBD2. This CDR3 has 15 amino acids. Germline loops: CDR1 SGHRS, CDR2 YFSETQ. The V gene end was trimmed by 0 bases and the J gene end by 5 bases; junction bases not matched to a gene: 5. This CDR3 reads CASSLGLAGHNEQFF. The CDR3 bases are TGCGCCAGCAGCTTGGGACTAGCAGGGCACAATGAGCAGTTCTTC.

This chain uses TRBV4-3 with TRBJ2-2; D is unresolved. In germline, CDR1 is LGHNA, CDR2 YSLEER. The CDR3 runs 12 residues. The V end lost 5 bases, the J end lost 3 bases, and 4 bases lay between the germline ends. The CDR3 DNA sequence: TGCGCCAGCAGCACCGACACCGGGGAGCTGTTTTTT. Amino acid sequence: CASSTDTGELFF.

The chain links TRBV19 to TRBJ1-5; D call uncertain. V lost 1 base, J lost 7 bases, and 17 bases lay in between. The length of the CDR3 is 16 residues. Per germline, CDR1 LNHDA and CDR2 SQIVND (reference sequence). CDR3 sequence reads: CASSIAPEGFNQPQHF. The DNA of the CDR3 is TGTGCCAGTAGTATAGCCCCCGAGGGATTCAACCAGCCCCAGCATTTT. The full variable domain, with the rest looked up from reference TRBV19 and TRBJ1-5, is DGGITQSPKYLFRKEGQNVTLSCEQNLNHDAMYWYRQDPGQGLRLIYYSQIVNDFQKGDIAEGYSVSREKKESFPLTVTSAQKNPTAFYLCASSIAPEGFNQPQHFGDGTRLSIL.

CDR3 sequence reads: CASSRGPGASYEQYF. CDR3 nucleotide sequence: TGTGCCAGCAGCCGGGGGCCCGGGGCCTCCTACGAGCAGTACTTC. The chain carries TRBV27 and TRBJ2-7, with D perhaps matching TRBD1 or TRBD2 (6 bases each). The CDR3 sequence is 15 residues long. V was shortened by 6 bases and J by 0 bases, with 15 bases between the two germline ends. Germline values: CDR1 MNHEY, CDR2 SMNVEV (reference sequence).

This sequence joins TRBV2 and TRBJ2-3; D is unclear. The V end was cut by 1 base, the J end by 4 bases, with 9 bases between. CDR3 size: 14 residues. Germline values: CDR1 SNHLY, CDR2 FYNNEI. The CDR3 spells CASSEESGPDTQYF. The CDR3 bases are TGTGCCAGCAGTGAAGAATCTGGTCCAGATACGCAGTATTTT.

The V gene is TRBV7-8, the J gene TRBJ2-3; 10 nucleotides align to TRBD1. CDR3 length: 15 residues. Trimming cost V 4 bases and J 0 bases; bases outside gene matches: 1. Germline CDR1 SGHVS, CDR2 FQNEAQ. CDR3 region: CASSWTGGSTDTQYF. In DNA form, the CDR3 reads TGTGCCAGCAGCTGGACAGGGGGGAGCACAGATACGCAGTATTTT. The whole variable domain, remainder taken from reference TRBV7-8 and TRBJ2-3, is GAGVSQSPRYKVAKRGQDVALRCDPISGHVSLFWYQQALGQGPEFLTYFQNEAQLDKSGLPSDRFFAERPEGSVSTLKIQRTQQEDSAVYLCASSWTGGSTDTQYFGPGTRLTVL.

This chain joins TRBV5-5 and TRBJ2-4, with D perhaps TRBD2 (6 bases). Germline loops: CDR1 SGHKS, CDR2 YYEKEE (reference sequence). CDR3 length: 14 residues. The ends were cut back, 0 bases at V and 7 bases at J, with 11 bases in the middle. In nucleotides, the CDR3 is TGTGCCAGCAGCTTGGACCCCGGGAGCAACATTCAGTACTTC. It codes for CASSLDPGSNIQYF.

CDR3 nucleotide sequence: TGTGCCAGGACAGGGGGGGTAGGCACAGATACGCAGTATTTT. Amino acid sequence: CARTGGVGTDTQYF. J is TRBJ2-3 and V is TRBV10-3, with TRBD1 matching over 10 bases. The CDR3 covers 14 residues. V trimming: 10 bases; J trimming: 1 base; junction bases outside the gene matches: 5. Germline CDR1 reads ENHRY; CDR2 reads SYGVKD.

In nucleotides, the CDR3 is TGTGCCAGCAGAAACAGGGAGGGCTATGGCTACACCTTC. Translated: CASRNREGYGYTF. The rearrangement uses TRBV6-1 and TRBJ1-2, with D perhaps matching TRBD1 (6 bases). This CDR3 spans 13 amino acids. Trimming shortened V by 6 bases and J by 4 bases, and 12 bases separated the two germline ends. Germline V lookup: CDR1 MNHNS, CDR2 SASEGT.

This rearrangement joins TRBV27 to TRBJ2-7; TRBD1 might be the D (7 bases). V dropped 5 bases and J dropped 0 bases, with 11 bases sitting between them. CDR3 length equals 14 residues. Germline V gene sequence: CDR1 MNHEY, CDR2 SMNVEV (reference sequence). CDR3 coding DNA: TGTGCCAGCAGTCCAGGGGGGAGCTCCTACGAGCAGTACTTC. This translates into CASSPGGSSYEQYF.